One sample yielded the 30 T cell receptor beta chains listed below, sequenced in a study of blood T cell repertoires in COVID-19. Generated by immunoSEQ multiplex PCR, the TCRdb table keeps only in-frame clones and is missing some. The data hold about 160,000 clones, with roughly 81% observed a single time. The source material was peripheral blood. The receptors shown here come from a woman aged 50 to 60 with COVID-19, enrolled during active disease.

This clone has just one count. J is TRBJ2-3 and V is TRBV3-1 (or the pseudogene TRBV3-2), with 11 bases identical to TRBD2. V shed 4 bases and J 5 bases; nucleotides not matched to a gene: 8. This CDR3 is built from 16 residues. Germline-derived CDR1 and CDR2 are LGHDT and YNNKEL (reference sequence). The CDR3 sequence is CASSPWIAGGLDTQYF. CDR3 DNA sequence: TGTGCCAGCAGCCCCTGGATAGCGGGGGGGCTAGATACGCAGTATTTT.

V gene TRBV7-2 combines with J gene TRBJ2-2; 10 nucleotides align to TRBD2. Trimming at V came to 2 bases and at J to 3 bases, leaving 12 bases not matched to a gene. Germline values: CDR1 SGHTA, CDR2 FQGNSA. The length of the CDR3 is 19 residues. CDR3 DNA sequence: TGTGCCAGCAGCTTAACTATAGCGGGGGGCGTCGGTGACACCGGGGAGCTGTTTTTT. It codes for CASSLTIAGGVGDTGELFF.

This CDR3 is CASSPAGQPQHF. In nucleotides, the CDR3 is TGTGCCAGCAGCCCCGCCGGTCAGCCCCAGCATTTT. The J gene is TRBJ1-5, the V gene TRBV28; no definite D call. CDR3 length: 12 amino acids. The V gene's germline CDR1 is MDHEN and CDR2 SYDVKM. V dropped 6 bases and J dropped 6 bases, with 9 bases sitting between them.

Comment on this clone: This specimen includes other DNA sequences encoding the same CDR3. J is TRBJ1-2 and V is TRBV7-3; 9 bases map to TRBD1. Trimming cost V 5 bases and J 5 bases; bases outside gene matches: 3. This CDR3 is built from 13 residues. Germline assignment: CDR1 SGHTA and CDR2 FQGTGA. The CDR3, as DNA: TGTGCCAGCAGCCCCGGGACAGGGTATGGCTACACCTTC. Protein sequence: CASSPGTGYGYTF.

J is TRBJ1-5 and V is TRBV4-1; 8 nucleotides match TRBD1. V trimming: 0 bases; J trimming: 6 bases; junction bases outside the gene matches: 7. In germline, CDR1 is MGHRA, CDR2 YSYEKL. The CDR3 length is 16 residues. Written as DNA, the CDR3 is TGCGCCAGCAGCCAAGAATCGGCAGGGGGCTTTCAGCCCCAGCATTTT. It specifies CASSQESAGGFQPQHF.

V usage is TRBV11-3 and J usage is TRBJ1-1; maybe TRBD1 (5 bases). There are 15 residues in the CDR3. CDR1 is SGHNT and CDR2 is YENEEA in the germline V gene. Trimming stripped 1 base from V and 11 bases from J, with 20 bases between. This CDR3 is CASSLGGTGATKAFF. The CDR3 DNA follows: TGTGCCAGCAGCTTAGGAGGGACGGGAGCGACCAAGGCTTTCTTT.

This clone was observed once. The chain is built from TRBV30 and TRBJ1-3, with D possibly matching TRBD1 (6 bases). The CDR3 totals 15 residues. Trimming shortened V by 2 bases and J by 0 bases, and 11 bases separated the two germline ends. Germline CDR1 is GTSNPN and CDR2 is SVGIG (reference sequence). The CDR3 sequence is CAWSKGVLSGNTIYF. CDR3 in DNA: TGTGCCTGGAGTAAGGGGGTTCTCTCTGGAAACACCATATATTTT.

The chain combines TRBV4-2 with TRBJ1-3, with unresolved D. This CDR3 has 19 amino acids. The ends were cut back, 1 base at V and 4 bases at J, with 23 bases in the middle. Germline CDR1 reads LGHNA; CDR2 reads YNFKEQ. The CDR3 nucleotides read TGTGCCAGCAGCCAAGTCGGATCGGCAGGAGGTTTATCGGGAAACACCATATATTTT. Amino acids: CASSQVGSAGGLSGNTIYF.

This chain uses TRBV2 with TRBJ2-3; perhaps TRBD1 as D (5 bases). The V and J ends lost 7 bases and 0 bases respectively, with 11 bases between them. Germline V lookup: CDR1 SNHLY, CDR2 FYNNEI. CDR3 length: 14 residues. Written as DNA, the CDR3 is TGTGCCAGCAAGGAAGGGGAAAGCACAGATACGCAGTATTTT. This codes for CASKEGESTDTQYF.

The chain links TRBV28 to TRBJ1-5; no clear D gene. The length of the CDR3 is 13 residues. CDR1 and CDR2 (germline): MDHEN, SYDVKM. Trimming pared 2 bases from V and 11 bases from J, leaving 13 bases between. In DNA form, the CDR3 reads TGTGCCAGCAGTTTAGATGGAGGCCCGACCCAGCATTTT. Protein product: CASSLDGGPTQHF.

This sequence joins TRBV28 and TRBJ2-2, with a possible D match to TRBD2 (5 bases). Germline V CDR1 and CDR2: MDHEN, SYDVKM. CDR3 length: 16 residues. V was shortened by 4 bases and J by 4 bases, with 16 bases between the two germline ends. The CDR3 sequence: CASSSQRTELTGELFF. The DNA of the CDR3 is TGTGCCAGCAGTTCCCAGAGGACTGAACTCACCGGGGAGCTGTTTTTT.

This clone was observed a few times. The chain recombines TRBV6-4 with TRBJ1-6; D possibly corresponds to TRBD1 (6 bases). This CDR3 region has 13 residues. Per germline, CDR1 MRHNA and CDR2 SNTAGT. V lost 7 bases, J lost 7 bases, and 11 bases lay in between. CDR3 DNA sequence: TGTGCCAGCAAGCCAGGGGTGAATTCACCCCTCCACTTT. It specifies CASKPGVNSPLHF.

The V gene is TRBV6-1, the J gene TRBJ2-3, with a weak D call TRBD2 (5 bases). Germline V lookup: CDR1 MNHNS, CDR2 SASEGT. Trimming shortened V by 3 bases and J by 2 bases, and 15 bases separated the two germline ends. This CDR3 is built from 16 residues. For the CDR3, the DNA is TGTGCCAGCAGTGAGAGGGAAAAAGGGTACACAGATACGCAGTATTTT. Its protein product is CASSEREKGYTDTQYF.

This sequence joins TRBV4-1 and TRBJ1-2; a weak D match, TRBD1 (5 bases). Germline CDR1 MGHRA, CDR2 YSYEKL. The ends were cut back, 2 bases at V and 6 bases at J, with 13 bases in the middle. The CDR3 consists of 14 residues. The CDR3 protein is CASSQWQGLNGYTF. The CDR3 DNA follows: TGCGCCAGCAGCCAATGGCAGGGTCTCAATGGCTACACCTTC.

The V call is TRBV7-8, the J call TRBJ1-6; D unresolved. V dropped 0 bases and J dropped 7 bases, with 7 bases sitting between them. This CDR3 region has 14 residues. Looked up from germline, CDR1 is SGHVS and CDR2 is FQNEAQ. CDR3 protein: CASSLAFRNSPLHF. The CDR3 DNA reads TGTGCCAGCAGCTTAGCGTTCCGGAATTCACCCCTCCACTTT. Using reference TRBV7-8 and TRBJ1-6 for the parts outside the CDR3, the full variable domain is GAGVSQSPRYKVAKRGQDVALRCDPISGHVSLFWYQQALGQGPEFLTYFQNEAQLDKSGLPSDRFFAERPEGSVSTLKIQRTQQEDSAVYLCASSLAFRNSPLHFGNGTRLTVT.

This chain connects TRBV6-6 to TRBJ1-1; D ambiguous. V was shortened by 0 bases and J by 8 bases, with 16 bases between the two germline ends. Germline assignment: CDR1 MNHNY and CDR2 SVGAGI (reference sequence). The CDR3 consists of 15 residues. CDR3 residues: CASSYSTSRGSEAFF. The CDR3 DNA sequence: TGTGCCAGCAGTTACTCGACTTCTCGGGGTTCGGAAGCTTTCTTT.

The genes are TRBV6-5 and TRBJ1-3, with D uncertain. Germline V lookup: CDR1 MNHEY, CDR2 SVGAGI. The CDR3 loop spans 14 amino acids. V was clipped by 2 bases and J by 6 bases, with 11 bases between them. The CDR3 DNA reads TGTGCCAGCAGTTACCAAGGAGCAGAAAACACCATATATTTT. Its translation: CASSYQGAENTIYF.

CDR3 loop: CASSQVGGVGYGYTF. CDR3 DNA: TGTGCCAGCAGCCAAGTAGGGGGGGTCGGGTATGGCTACACCTTC. The chain combines TRBV3-1 (or the pseudogene TRBV3-2) with TRBJ1-2; TRBD1 is a possible D gene (6 bases). The germline V and J ends were trimmed by 1 base and 5 bases, with 14 bases remaining between them. Germline V gene lookup returns CDR1 LGHDT and CDR2 YNNKEL (reference sequence). The CDR3 length is 15 residues.

V and J are TRBV27 and TRBJ1-2, with 8 nucleotides matching TRBD1. V trimming: 6 bases; J trimming: 9 bases; junction bases outside the gene matches: 6. The CDR3 contains 12 residues. CDR1 and CDR2 from the germline V gene are MNHEY and SMNVEV (reference sequence). CDR3 protein: CASSEQGGSYTF. In DNA form, the CDR3 reads TGTGCCAGCAGCGAACAGGGGGGGAGCTACACCTTC.

V is TRBV21-1 and J is TRBJ1-4. TRBV21-1 represents a pseudogene. The CDR3 length is 18 residues. DNA of the CDR3: TGTGCCAGCAGCAAAAAACGGCAGGGGCGGGGGACTAATGAAAAACTGTTTTTT. It encodes CASSKKRQGRGTNEKLFF.

J is TRBJ2-7 and V is TRBV10-3, with 11 bases matching TRBD1. Germline V gene data show CDR1 as ENHRY and CDR2 as SYGVKD. V was clipped by 6 bases and J by 5 bases; unmatched bases: 9. The CDR3 runs 15 residues. The DNA of the CDR3 is TGTGCCATCAGAAGGACAGGGGGCAGTGAGAACGAGCAGTACTTC. Translation: CAIRRTGGSENEQYF.

This clone appeared a single time. The V and J genes are TRBV25-1 and TRBJ1-6; 12 nucleotides agree with TRBD1. Germline trimming cut 3 bases from V and 9 bases from J; bases unmatched to any gene: 3. This CDR3 contains 15 residues. Germline V gene data show CDR1 as MGHDK and CDR2 as SYGVNS. The CDR3 loop is CASSDLGQGASPLHF. The CDR3 DNA sequence: TGTGCCAGCAGTGATCTGGGACAGGGGGCTTCACCCCTCCACTTT.

This chain joins TRBV28 and TRBJ2-7, with D maybe TRBD1 (5 bases). V lost 4 bases, J lost 3 bases, and 13 bases lay in between. The length of the CDR3 is 14 residues. Germline V gene data show CDR1 as MDHEN and CDR2 as SYDVKM. CDR3 sequence reads: CASSSLTDSYEQYF. In DNA form, the CDR3 reads TGTGCCAGCAGTTCCCTCACCGACAGCTACGAGCAGTACTTC.

The V and J genes are TRBV7-2 and TRBJ2-7; D might be TRBD2 (5 bases). CDR1 is SGHTA and CDR2 is FQGNSA in the germline V gene. V shed 2 bases and J shed 3 bases, with 8 bases lying between them. CDR3 size: 13 residues. The CDR3 protein is CASSLSGLYEQYF. CDR3 nucleotide sequence: TGTGCCAGCAGCTTAAGCGGCCTCTACGAGCAGTACTTC.

This clone was detected only once. The V gene is TRBV7-2, the J gene TRBJ2-7, with D perhaps matching TRBD1 (6 bases). From germline, CDR1 is SGHTA and CDR2 FQGNSA. The CDR3 totals 15 residues. V lost 2 bases and J 6 bases, leaving 17 bases between the germline ends. This CDR3 reads CASSLTIQGGLEQYF. Here the CDR3 DNA reads TGTGCCAGCAGCTTAACCATCCAAGGGGGTCTCGAGCAGTACTTC. The variable domain in full, completed from reference TRBV7-2 and TRBJ2-7, reads GAGVSQSPSNKVTEKGKDVELRCDPISGHTALYWYRQSLGQGLEFLIYFQGNSAPDKSGLPSDRFSAERTGGSVSTLTIQRTQQEDSAVYLCASSLTIQGGLEQYFGPGTRLTVT.

This chain links TRBV7-2 with TRBJ2-1, with 7 bases lining up with TRBD2. CDR1 is SGHTA and CDR2 is FQGNSA in the germline V gene. V shed 5 bases and J 3 bases; nucleotides not matched to a gene: 7. The CDR3 covers 15 residues. In DNA, the CDR3 is TGTGCCAGCAGCGCCTATGGGGGGGACTACAATGAGCAGTTCTTC. It is translated as CASSAYGGDYNEQFF.

A single count supports this clone. CDR3 DNA: TGTGCCAGCAGTGTAGAGACAGGGTCCACCGGGGAGCTGTTTTTT. The encoded protein is CASSVETGSTGELFF. This chain links TRBV2 with TRBJ2-2; 7 positions agree with TRBD1. Trimming removed 4 bases from V and 4 bases from J; junction bases left unmatched: 6. The germline V gene encodes CDR1 SNHLY and CDR2 FYNNEI. The CDR3 runs 15 residues.

The chain has TRBV29-1 and TRBJ1-1; 11 nucleotides match TRBD1. Trimming took 7 bases from V and 8 from J; bases not matched to a gene: 6. Germline V gene lookup returns CDR1 SQVTM and CDR2 ANQGSEA. The CDR3 is 12 amino acids. The CDR3 loop is CSGTGQGGEAFF. CDR3 DNA: TGCAGCGGTACGGGACAGGGGGGGGAAGCTTTCTTT.

The chain is built from TRBV11-2 and TRBJ2-5; tentatively, D is TRBD1 (6 bases). The germline V gene encodes CDR1 SGHAT and CDR2 FQNNGV. CDR3 size: 16 residues. V shed 0 bases and J shed 5 bases, with 16 bases lying between them. The CDR3 nucleotides read TGTGCCAGCAGCTTAGATCTAGCAGCCCAGGGGGAGACCCAGTACTTC. Translation gives CASSLDLAAQGETQYF.

The chain is built from TRBV3-1 (or the pseudogene TRBV3-2) and TRBJ2-1, with 15 positions matching TRBD2. V dropped 0 bases and J dropped 8; count of bases not matched to a gene: 5. Germline assignment: CDR1 LGHDT and CDR2 YNNKEL (reference sequence). This CDR3 spans 17 amino acids. The CDR3 is CASSQDWRTSGGDEQFF. The CDR3 region has the DNA TGTGCCAGCAGCCAAGATTGGAGGACTAGCGGGGGGGATGAGCAGTTCTTC.